Below, one T cell receptor (beta chain) is given with its context. As handled by the study authors: Quantification of nucleated cells was approximated via reference gene primer amplification. Libraries were prepared by immunoSEQ multiplex PCR; TCRdb keeps only in-frame clonotypes and omits some of them. The DNA gave D and trimming, while V, J and clone size come from that table. Of fewer than 350,000 clones listed, 80% to 85% are singletons. This sample is part of a study of blood T cell repertoires in COVID-19. The overall study: Acute-phase and convalescent COVID-19 samples originated in the United States, Italy and Spain. Sources were T cells, B-cell-depleted T cells, or PBMCs; the material itself was cDNA or gDNA.

There are 11 residues in the CDR3. The V end lost 0 bases, the J end lost 14 bases, and 10 bases lay between the germline ends. The V gene's germline CDR1 is DFQATT and CDR2 SNEGSKA (reference sequence). The sequence derives from a woman aged 60-75 years with active or convalescent COVID-19. Specimen: peripheral blood. The V and J genes are TRBV20-1 and TRBJ1-4; D gene uncertain. The CDR3 DNA is TGCAGTGCTAGAGATCATCACGGGCTGTTTTTT. It translates to CSARDHHGLFF.